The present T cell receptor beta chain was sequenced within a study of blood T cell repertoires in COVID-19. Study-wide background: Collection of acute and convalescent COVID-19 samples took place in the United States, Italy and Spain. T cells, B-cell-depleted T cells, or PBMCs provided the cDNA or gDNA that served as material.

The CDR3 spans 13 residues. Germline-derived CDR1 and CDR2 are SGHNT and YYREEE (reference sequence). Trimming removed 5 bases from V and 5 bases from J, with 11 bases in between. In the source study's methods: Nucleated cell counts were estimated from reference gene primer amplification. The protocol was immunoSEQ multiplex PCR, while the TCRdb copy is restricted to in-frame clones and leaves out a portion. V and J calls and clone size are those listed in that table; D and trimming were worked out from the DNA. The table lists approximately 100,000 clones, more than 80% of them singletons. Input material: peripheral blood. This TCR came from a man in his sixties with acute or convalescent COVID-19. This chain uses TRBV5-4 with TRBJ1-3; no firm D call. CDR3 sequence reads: CASSSGERNTIYF. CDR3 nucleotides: TGTGCCAGCAGTTCGGGTGAACGAAACACCATATATTTT. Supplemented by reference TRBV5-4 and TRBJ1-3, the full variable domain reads ETGVTQSPTHLIKTRGQQVTLRCSSQSGHNTVSWYQQALGQGPQFIFQYYREEENGRGNFPPRFSGLQFPNYSSELNVNALELDDSALYLCASSSGERNTIYFGEGSWLTVV.